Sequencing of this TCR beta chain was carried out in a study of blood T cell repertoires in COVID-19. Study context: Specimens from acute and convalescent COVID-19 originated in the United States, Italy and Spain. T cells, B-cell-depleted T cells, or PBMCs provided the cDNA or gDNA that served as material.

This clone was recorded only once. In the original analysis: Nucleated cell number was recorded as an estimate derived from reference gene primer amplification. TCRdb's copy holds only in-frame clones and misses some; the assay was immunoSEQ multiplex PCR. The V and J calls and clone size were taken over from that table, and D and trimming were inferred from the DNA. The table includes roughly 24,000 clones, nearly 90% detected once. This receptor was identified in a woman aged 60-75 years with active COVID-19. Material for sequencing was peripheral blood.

The CDR3 nucleotides read TGCGCCAGCAGCTTTTCCGGGACAGGGGGCGCCCGGACTACAGATACGCAGTATTTT. It is translated as CASSFSGTGGARTTDTQYF. This rearrangement joins TRBV5-1 to TRBJ2-3; 12 nucleotides agree with TRBD1. CDR3 length: 19 residues. From germline, CDR1 is SGHRS and CDR2 YFSETQ. Losses at the gene ends were 2 bases for V and 3 bases for J; bases not matched to a gene: 13.